These 5 T cell receptor beta chains were all obtained from the same sample, sequenced in a study of cytomegalovirus exposure and HLA in healthy donors. The PCR ran on 60 Vbeta and 13 Jbeta primers. The assay was immunoSEQ multiplex PCR, and TCRdb's table has in-frame clones only and misses some. The sample records some 130,000 clones, roughly 78% being singletons. Sequences were obtained from PBMCs. Receptors were obtained from a male donor in good health and CMV-seronegative.

This chain links TRBV27 with TRBJ2-6, with D perhaps TRBD2 (5 bases). V was clipped by 5 bases and J by 4 bases, with 12 bases between them. Germline V gene sequence: CDR1 MNHEY, CDR2 SMNVEV (reference sequence). The CDR3 extends over 15 amino acids. CDR3 in amino acids: CASSRRSTGANVLTF. CDR3 bases: TGTGCCAGCAGTAGGAGGAGTACAGGGGCCAACGTCCTGACTTTC.

The chain recombines TRBV27 with TRBJ2-2; TRBD2 matches 8 bases. Trimming at V came to 6 bases and at J to 4 bases, leaving 1 base not matched to a gene. Germline lookup yields CDR1 MNHEY and CDR2 SMNVEV (reference sequence). The CDR3 has 13 amino acids. This CDR3 reads CASRSGGTGELFF. The CDR3, as DNA: TGTGCCAGCAGGAGCGGGGGCACCGGGGAGCTGTTTTTT.

The chain uses TRBV27 and TRBJ2-5, with unresolved D. The DNA end is more similar to TRBJ2-7, so the J call may be wrong. Germline V gene sequence: CDR1 MNHEY, CDR2 SMNVEV (reference sequence). The CDR3 is made up of 14 amino acids. CDR3 nucleotide sequence: TGTGCCAGCAGAAATACACTTATTGTTAGCGAGCAGTACTTC. Amino acid sequence: CASRNTLIVSEQYF.

The chain has TRBV5-1 and TRBJ1-1; D is ambiguous. Trimming pared 4 bases from V and 1 base from J, leaving 14 bases between. Germline loops: CDR1 SGHRS, CDR2 YFSETQ. This CDR3 is 15 amino acids long. CDR3 sequence: CASSAGRVQNTEAFF. CDR3 nucleotides: TGCGCCAGCAGCGCCGGTAGAGTGCAGAACACTGAAGCTTTCTTT.

This sequence joins TRBV19 and TRBJ2-5, with TRBD2 as a possible D gene (6 bases). Germline V CDR1 and CDR2: LNHDA, SQIVND (reference sequence). V dropped 0 bases and J dropped 5 bases, with 10 bases sitting between them. The CDR3 consists of 14 residues. The CDR3 sequence: CASSIDQRGETQYF. In DNA form, the CDR3 reads TGTGCCAGTAGTATAGATCAACGGGGGGAGACCCAGTACTTC.